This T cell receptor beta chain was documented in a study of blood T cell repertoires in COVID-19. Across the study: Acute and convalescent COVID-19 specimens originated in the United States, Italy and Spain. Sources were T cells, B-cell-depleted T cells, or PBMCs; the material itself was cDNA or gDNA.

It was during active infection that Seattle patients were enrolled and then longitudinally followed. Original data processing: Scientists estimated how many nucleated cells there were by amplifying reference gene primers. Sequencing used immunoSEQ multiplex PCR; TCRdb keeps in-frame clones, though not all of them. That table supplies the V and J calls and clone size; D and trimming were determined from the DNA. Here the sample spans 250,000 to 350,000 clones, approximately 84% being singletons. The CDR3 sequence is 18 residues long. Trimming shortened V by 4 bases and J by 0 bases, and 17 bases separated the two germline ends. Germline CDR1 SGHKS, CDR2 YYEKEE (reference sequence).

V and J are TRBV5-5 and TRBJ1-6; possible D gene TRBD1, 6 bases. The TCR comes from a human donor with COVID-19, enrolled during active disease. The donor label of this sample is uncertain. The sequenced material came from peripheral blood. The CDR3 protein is CASSRPTGQSSYNSPLHF. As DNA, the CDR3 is TGTGCCAGCAGCCGTCCGACAGGACAGAGCTCCTATAATTCACCCCTCCACTTT. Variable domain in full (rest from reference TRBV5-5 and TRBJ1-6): DAGVTQSPTHLIKTRGQQVTLRCSPISGHKSVSWYQQVLGQGPQFIFQYYEKEERGRGNFPDRFSARQFPNYSSELNVNALLLGDSALYLCASSRPTGQSSYNSPLHFGNGTRLTVT.